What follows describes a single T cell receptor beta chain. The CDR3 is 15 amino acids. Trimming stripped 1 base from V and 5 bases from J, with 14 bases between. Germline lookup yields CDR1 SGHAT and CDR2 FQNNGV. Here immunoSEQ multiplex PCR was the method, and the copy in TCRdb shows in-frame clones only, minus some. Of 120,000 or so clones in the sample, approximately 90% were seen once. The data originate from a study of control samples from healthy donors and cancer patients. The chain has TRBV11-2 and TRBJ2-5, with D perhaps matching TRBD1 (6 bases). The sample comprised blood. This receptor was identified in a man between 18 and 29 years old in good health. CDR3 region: CASSLGGGGLETQYF. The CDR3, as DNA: TGTGCCAGCAGCTTAGGCGGTGGGGGCCTGGAGACCCAGTACTTC.